This T cell receptor (beta chain) was captured in a study of CD8 T cells in ankylosing spondylitis. This clonotype was seen many times. Per germline, CDR1 SEHNR and CDR2 FQNEAQ (reference sequence). The CDR3 has 14 residues. Between the trimmed V and J ends, which lost 7 bases and 3 bases, there was a span of 16 bases. MiXCR was run by TCRdb on the 5' RACE reads, yielding one entry per CDR3 protein. There are roughly 68,000 distinct CDR3 sequences in the sample; more than 5.5% occur only once, and around 5.3% lies in the top ten. The clonotype was recovered from a male donor with ankylosing spondylitis. Material: synovial fluid, either unsorted or a sorted T cell fraction (not recorded which). V gene TRBV7-9 combines with J gene TRBJ2-7; tentative D call: TRBD2 (6 bases). DNA for the CDR3: TGTGCCAGCATGGCCCATGGGGGGAGCTACGAGCAGTACTTC. Amino acids: CASMAHGGSYEQYF. Full variable domain (missing parts from reference TRBV7-9 and TRBJ2-7): DTGVSQNPRHKITKRGQNVTFRCDPISEHNRLYWYRQTLGQGPEFLTYFQNEAQLEKSRLLSDRFSAERPKGSFSTLEIQRTEQGDSAMYLCASMAHGGSYEQYFGPGTRLTVT.